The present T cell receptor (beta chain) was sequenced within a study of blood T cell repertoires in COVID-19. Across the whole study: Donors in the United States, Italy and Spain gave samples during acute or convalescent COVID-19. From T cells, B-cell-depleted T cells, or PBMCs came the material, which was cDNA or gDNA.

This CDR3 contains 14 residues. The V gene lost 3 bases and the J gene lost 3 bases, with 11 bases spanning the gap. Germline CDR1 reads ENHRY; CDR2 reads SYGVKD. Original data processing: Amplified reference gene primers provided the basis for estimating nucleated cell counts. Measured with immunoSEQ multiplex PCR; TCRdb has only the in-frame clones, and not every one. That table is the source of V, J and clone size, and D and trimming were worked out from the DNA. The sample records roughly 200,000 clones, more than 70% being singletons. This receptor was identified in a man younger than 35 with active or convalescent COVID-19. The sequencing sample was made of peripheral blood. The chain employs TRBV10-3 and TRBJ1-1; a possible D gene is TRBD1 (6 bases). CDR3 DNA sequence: TGTGCCATCAGTGAACAGGGCGAGGACACTGAAGCTTTCTTT. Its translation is CAISEQGEDTEAFF.